Listed below are T cell receptor beta chains from one sample, sequenced in a study of T cell responses to AZD1222 COVID-19 vaccine. The repertoire was sequenced with immunoSEQ multiplex PCR; TCRdb's copy has only in-frame clones and lacks some. The table has around 99,000 clones, 90% to 95% seen once. The specimen was peripheral blood, collected on day 0 of AZD1222 vaccination. These receptors originate from an adult in good health. The CDR3 runs from the conserved cysteine through the conserved F or W. The D gene is left open where the match is weak.

d_call: -; j_call: TRBJ1-5; v_call: TRBV9; cdr3_nt: TGTGCCAGCAGCGTAAGCCCTGGTCAGCCCCAGCATTTT; cdr3_aa: CASSVSPGQPQHF
d_call: -; j_call: TRBJ2-1; v_call: TRBV28; cdr3_nt: TGTGCCAGCAGCCTAGCATCAGGTGAGCAGTTCTTC; cdr3_aa: CASSLASGEQFF
d_call: -; j_call: TRBJ2-1; v_call: TRBV7-8; cdr3_nt: TGTGCCAGCAGCTTATTTAGCGGCTACAATGAGCAGTTCTTC; cdr3_aa: CASSLFSGYNEQFF
d_call: -; j_call: TRBJ2-1; v_call: TRBV7-2; cdr3_nt: TGTGCCAGCAGCGAACCCCCGGTACTTGAGCAGTTCTTC; cdr3_aa: CASSEPPVLEQFF
d_call: TRBD1; j_call: TRBJ1-5; v_call: TRBV7-2; cdr3_nt: TGTGCCAGCAGCTTACTAGGGGACAGGGCTAGCAATCAGCCCCAGCATTTT; cdr3_aa: CASSLLGDRASNQPQHF
d_call: -; j_call: TRBJ2-3; v_call: TRBV6-2/TRBV6-3; cdr3_nt: TGTGCCAGCAGTTCTTCAGGGAAGGGGGTCGGCACAGATACGCAGTATTTT; cdr3_aa: CASSSSGKGVGTDTQYF
d_call: -; j_call: TRBJ2-1; v_call: TRBV10-3; cdr3_nt: TGTGCCATCGGGACTCCGAGTGTCGACGAGCAGTTCTTC; cdr3_aa: CAIGTPSVDEQFF
d_call: -; j_call: TRBJ2-5; v_call: TRBV6-5; cdr3_nt: TGTGCCAGCAGCCGATTTGAGACCCAGTACTTC; cdr3_aa: CASSRFETQYF
d_call: TRBD1; j_call: TRBJ1-4; v_call: TRBV2; cdr3_nt: TGTGCCAGCGCAAGATCGGGACAGCTTAATGAAAAACTGTTTTTT; cdr3_aa: CASARSGQLNEKLFF
d_call: -; j_call: TRBJ2-1; v_call: TRBV20-1; cdr3_nt: TGCAGTGCTAGAGAGGGGTATGAGCAGTTCTTC; cdr3_aa: CSAREGYEQFF
d_call: -; j_call: TRBJ1-2; v_call: TRBV9; cdr3_nt: TGTGCCAGCAGCGTAGATCTTACGGGATTCAACTATGGCTACACCTTC; cdr3_aa: CASSVDLTGFNYGYTF
d_call: -; j_call: TRBJ2-7; v_call: TRBV4-3; cdr3_nt: TGCGCCAGCAGCCAAGAAATAGAGAACGGGCAGTACTTC; cdr3_aa: CASSQEIENGQYF
d_call: TRBD1; j_call: TRBJ2-2; v_call: TRBV7-2; cdr3_nt: TGTGCCAGCAGCTACCCGGGACAGGGGTCCACCGGGGAGCTGTTTTTT; cdr3_aa: CASSYPGQGSTGELFF